These 20 T cell receptor beta chains share one sample of origin, sequenced in a study of CD8 T cells in ankylosing spondylitis. MiXCR, run by TCRdb on the 5' RACE reads, gives a single entry per CDR3 protein. The sample carries some 130,000 distinct CDR3 sequences, approximately 7.3% recorded once. The sample was blood, either unsorted or a sorted T cell fraction (not recorded which). These receptors were collected from a female donor with ankylosing spondylitis or in good health (not recorded which).

This clonotype was picked up many times. The chain has TRBV20-1 and TRBJ2-5, with TRBD2 identical over 8 bases. CDR1 DFQATT and CDR2 SNEGSKA come from the germline V gene (reference sequence). Trimming removed 6 bases from V and 7 bases from J; junction bases left unmatched: 13. The CDR3 covers 14 residues. The CDR3 protein is CSAPDRGGQTTQYF. In DNA, the CDR3 is TGCAGTGCCCCGGACCGGGGGGGTCAAACGACCCAGTACTTC.

This clonotype appeared many times. V gene TRBV7-2 combines with J gene TRBJ2-3, with D possibly matching TRBD2 (7 bases). The germline V and J ends were trimmed by 6 bases and 0 bases, with 13 bases remaining between them. The CDR3 length is 15 residues. Germline lookup yields CDR1 SGHTA and CDR2 FQGNSA. The CDR3 DNA is TGTGCCAGCAGGCAACGGGGGGCCAGCACAGATACGCAGTATTTT. It codes for CASRQRGASTDTQYF. Variable domain in full (rest from reference TRBV7-2 and TRBJ2-3): GAGVSQSPSNKVTEKGKDVELRCDPISGHTALYWYRQSLGQGLEFLIYFQGNSAPDKSGLPSDRFSAERTGGSVSTLTIQRTQQEDSAVYLCASRQRGASTDTQYFGPGTRLTVL.

There are many counts of this clonotype. The rearrangement uses TRBV3-1 and TRBJ1-5; 10 positions match TRBD1. CDR3 length equals 14 residues. J gave up 4 bases and V 3 bases, and 0 bases lay outside the gene matches. From germline, CDR1 is LGHDT and CDR2 YNNKEL (reference sequence). CDR3 bases: TGTGCCAGCAGCCAGGGACAGGGGAATCAGCCCCAGCATTTT. Its protein is CASSQGQGNQPQHF.

This clonotype has at least ten counts. The rearrangement joins TRBV29-1 to TRBJ2-1; TRBD1 matches 12 bases. The CDR3 has 14 amino acids. Germline V gives CDR1 SQVTM, CDR2 ANQGSEA. The CDR3 loop reads CSVRDRGRDNEQFF. The CDR3 nucleotides are TGCAGTGTGAGGGACAGGGGGCGGGACAATGAGCAGTTCTTC.

This clonotype was observed at least ten times. The rearrangement uses TRBV12-3 or TRBV12-4 and TRBJ1-5; maybe TRBD1 (5 bases). Trimming took off 7 bases at V and 1 base at J, with 11 bases between the two ends. This CDR3 has 14 amino acids. The CDR3 protein is CASIGGGSNQPQHF. In nucleotides, the CDR3 is TGTGCCAGCATCGGGGGGGGGAGCAATCAGCCCCAGCATTTT.

This clonotype came up many times. This rearrangement joins TRBV12-3 or TRBV12-4 to TRBJ2-4; 8 bases are a match to TRBD2. With V trimmed by 2 bases and J by 8 bases, 5 bases remained unmatched. This CDR3 region has 14 residues. CDR3 DNA: TGTGCCAGCAGTTTAAGAAGTAGCGGGGACATTCAGTACTTC. It is translated as CASSLRSSGDIQYF.

This clonotype was recorded at least ten times. The chain is built from TRBV12-3 or TRBV12-4 and TRBJ2-4; 14 positions match TRBD2. The V gene end was trimmed by 5 bases and the J gene end by 0 bases; junction bases not matched to a gene: 6. The length of the CDR3 is 18 residues. The DNA for the CDR3 is TGTGCCAGCAGTCCCGGGACTAGCGGGGGTACAGCCAAAAACATTCAGTACTTC. The encoded protein is CASSPGTSGGTAKNIQYF.

There are many counts of this clonotype. The chain uses TRBV5-1 and TRBJ2-7; 7 nucleotides match TRBD1. Germline CDR1 reads SGHRS; CDR2 reads YFSETQ. The V and J ends lost 4 bases and 3 bases, in that order; junction bases with no gene match: 10. The CDR3 runs to 15 residues. CDR3 sequence reads: CASSLFGTALYEQYF. The CDR3 DNA reads as TGCGCCAGCAGCCTTTTCGGGACAGCCCTCTACGAGCAGTACTTC.

This clonotype appeared many times. The rearrangement joins TRBV29-1 to TRBJ2-7; a possible D gene is TRBD2 (7 bases). V lost 6 bases and J lost 2, with 14 bases in between. Looked up from germline, CDR1 is SQVTM and CDR2 is ANQGSEA. The CDR3 sequence is 13 residues long. CDR3 nucleotide sequence: TGCAGCGTGAAACGGGGGGCCACCTACGAGCAGTACTTC. As protein: CSVKRGATYEQYF.

This clonotype was seen ten or more times. CDR3: CASSSAYNSPLHF. DNA for the CDR3: TGTGCCAGCTCCAGCGCCTATAATTCACCCCTCCACTTT. The chain uses TRBV6-1 and TRBJ1-6; no reliable D call. Trimming removed 8 bases at V and 2 bases at J, with 7 bases between. The CDR3 is made up of 13 amino acids. The germline CDR1 and CDR2 sequences are MNHNS and SASEGT.

This clonotype was detected many times. The CDR3 is CASSTLTGGRAEAFF. Here the CDR3 DNA reads TGTGCCAGCAGTACACTGACAGGGGGTAGGGCTGAAGCTTTCTTT. The chain has TRBV6-1 and TRBJ1-1; TRBD1 agrees at 9 bases. The CDR3 has 15 amino acids. J lost 6 bases, V lost 5 bases, and 10 bases had no gene match. Germline V lookup: CDR1 MNHNS, CDR2 SASEGT.

The sample holds many counts of this clonotype. The gene calls are TRBV6-1 and TRBJ2-6; 7 bases are a match to TRBD1. Germline-derived CDR1 and CDR2 are MNHNS and SASEGT. The CDR3 covers 16 residues. The ends lost 5 bases at V and 0 bases at J; junction bases unmatched: 4. CDR3 nucleotide sequence: TGTGCCAGCAGTCTAACAGGGGCCTCTGGGGCCAACGTCCTGACTTTC. It is translated as CASSLTGASGANVLTF.

This clonotype has only a few counts. This chain connects TRBV20-1 to TRBJ2-2; the D call may be TRBD1 or TRBD2 (6 bases each). The CDR3 consists of 16 residues. The germline V gene encodes CDR1 DFQATT and CDR2 SNEGSKA (reference sequence). V gave up 5 bases and J gave up 7 bases, with 23 bases separating them. The CDR3 reads CSASTRGRNLSGELFF. CDR3 DNA: TGCAGTGCTTCGACCCGGGGGCGGAATCTGAGCGGGGAGCTGTTTTTT.

Many counts were recorded for this clonotype. V usage is TRBV2 and J usage is TRBJ1-1; 8 nucleotides align to TRBD1. This CDR3 is 15 amino acids long. J was trimmed by 4 bases and V by 6 bases; bases with no gene match: 10. Germline lookup yields CDR1 SNHLY and CDR2 FYNNEI. The CDR3 coding sequence is TGTGCCAGCAGAGATCGGACAGGGTTGGGCACTGAAGCTTTCTTT. Protein: CASRDRTGLGTEAFF. The whole variable domain, remainder taken from reference TRBV2 and TRBJ1-1, is EPEVTQTPSHQVTQMGQEVILRCVPISNHLYFYWYRQILGQKVEFLVSFYNNEISEKSEIFDDQFSVERPDGSNFTLKIRSTKLEDSAMYFCASRDRTGLGTEAFFGQGTRLTVV.

This clonotype was found once. Its ends do not fully match the called genes, so a read error is possible. The V gene is TRBV7-7, the J gene TRBJ2-6; D is perhaps TRBD2 (7 bases). Looked up from germline, CDR1 is SSHAT and CDR2 is FNYEAQ (reference sequence). The CDR3 contains 18 residues. CDR3 sequence: CASSLGGGMTSGANVLTF. The CDR3 DNA reads as TGTGCTAGCAGCTTAGGGGGGGGGATGACCTCTGGGGCCAACGTCCTGACTTTC.

This clonotype was picked up a small number of times. The V gene is TRBV7-9, the J gene TRBJ2-3; 7 nucleotides line up with TRBD1. The CDR3 has 14 amino acids. V trimming: 3 bases; J trimming: 0 bases; junction bases outside the gene matches: 0. Germline CDR1 is SEHNR and CDR2 is FQNEAQ (reference sequence). The CDR3 loop reads CASSLGQSTDTQYF. Written as DNA, the CDR3 is TGTGCCAGCAGCTTGGGACAGAGCACAGATACGCAGTATTTT. Complete variable domain (other parts from reference TRBV7-9 and TRBJ2-3): DTGVSQNPRHKITKRGQNVTFRCDPISEHNRLYWYRQTLGQGPEFLTYFQNEAQLEKSRLLSDRFSAERPKGSFSTLEIQRTEQGDSAMYLCASSLGQSTDTQYFGPGTRLTVL.

This clonotype was counted at least ten times. This chain joins TRBV5-1 and TRBJ2-5; 8 bases agree with TRBD1. This CDR3 has 16 amino acids. Trimming removed 2 bases from V and 2 bases from J; junction bases left unmatched: 8. CDR1 is SGHRS and CDR2 is YFSETQ in the germline V gene. The CDR3 DNA reads as TGCGCCAGCAGCTTTGGGAGACAGGGGACACAAGAGACCCAGTACTTC. It is translated as CASSFGRQGTQETQYF.

This clonotype was counted a few times. V is TRBV12-3 or TRBV12-4 and J is TRBJ2-7; TRBD1 matches at 7 bases. V gave up 6 bases and J gave up 2 bases; unmatched junction bases: 7. The CDR3 consists of 14 residues. The chain's CDR3 is CASSAGTATYEQYF. The DNA for the CDR3 is TGTGCCAGCAGCGCCGGGACAGCCACCTACGAGCAGTACTTC.

This clonotype was seen repeatedly, ten times or more. This chain uses TRBV12-3 or TRBV12-4 with TRBJ2-3; D is ambiguous. The CDR3 runs 13 residues. Trimming removed 6 bases at V and 4 bases at J, with 11 bases between. The CDR3 loop reads CASSLGGPDTQYF. The CDR3 nucleotides are TGTGCCAGCAGCCTCGGTGGCCCAGATACGCAGTATTTT.

Ten or more counts support this clonotype. The chain combines TRBV7-2 with TRBJ1-5, with 9 bases lining up with TRBD1. Germline V lookup: CDR1 SGHTA, CDR2 FQGNSA. The CDR3 spans 16 residues. Trimming at V came to 2 bases and at J to 6 bases, leaving 8 bases not matched to a gene. The DNA of the CDR3 is TGTGCCAGCAGCTTAAGTTCGGACAGGGGCAGTCAGCCCCAGCATTTT. Its protein is CASSLSSDRGSQPQHF.